This T cell receptor (beta chain) was profiled in a study of PD-1 blockade in classical Hodgkin lymphoma. Relapse after autologous stem cell transplantation occurred in every patient, and brentuximab vedotin exposure varied. The CDR3 spans 13 residues. Germline V gene lookup returns CDR1 LGHNA and CDR2 YSLEER. V lost 3 bases and J lost 5, with 8 bases in between. This table comes from immunoSEQ multiplex PCR, and its TCRdb copy is limited to in-frame clones, with some not included. The sample records around 41,000 clones, approximately 72% being singletons. The chain joins TRBV4-3 to TRBJ2-1; D may be TRBD1 or TRBD2 (5 bases each). The source was peripheral blood mononuclear cells (PBMCs), collected before the second cycle of nivolumab. This receptor was identified in a human donor with classical Hodgkin lymphoma. The CDR3 region is CASSQGTHNEQFF. In DNA, the CDR3 is TGCGCCAGCAGCCAGGGGACCCACAATGAGCAGTTCTTC.